Below, 23 T cell receptor beta chains from the same sample are listed, as sequenced in a study of prognosis after radiotherapy for stage I lung cancer. Two-round multiplex PCR on genomic DNA was the method by which TCR beta CDR3 was amplified. Primers were specific to each TRBV and TRBJ gene in first-round PCR. TCRdb analysed the multiplex PCR reads with MiXCR anew, one entry per CDR3 protein. The repertoire consists of about 16,000 distinct CDR3 sequences, with just under 45% occurring once and the leading ten covering around 44%. The sample was PBMCs, taken before or after stereotactic body radiation therapy (not recorded which). These receptors came from a donor aged 50 or older with non-small cell lung cancer.

The chain employs TRBV6-2 or TRBV6-3 and TRBJ2-2; D is undetermined. V lost 11 bases, J lost 9 bases, and 19 bases lay in between. Germline V gene lookup returns CDR1 MNHEY and CDR2 SVGEGT. The length of the CDR3 is 13 residues. The CDR3 loop is CAFRSYTTWELFF. The CDR3 coding sequence is TGTGCCTTCAGGTCGTATACGACCTGGGAGCTGTTTTTT.

This clonotype has a count of ten or more. The gene calls are TRBV5-1 and TRBJ2-7, with D possibly being TRBD1 (5 bases). This CDR3 is 14 amino acids long. Germline V gene sequence: CDR1 SGHRS, CDR2 YFSETQ. With 2 bases removed from V and 3 bases from J, the gap between germline ends came to 12 bases. In DNA form, the CDR3 reads TGCGCCAGCAGCTTTAAGGGGATAAGCTACGAGCAGTACTTC. It is translated as CASSFKGISYEQYF. The full variable domain, completed using reference TRBV5-1 and TRBJ2-7, is KAGVTQTPRYLIKTRGQQVTLSCSPISGHRSVSWYQQTPGQGLQFLFEYFSETQRNKGNFPGRFSGRQFSNSRSEMNVSTLELGDSALYLCASSFKGISYEQYFGPGTRLTVT.

The chain recombines TRBV5-1 with TRBJ1-6; maybe TRBD1 (5 bases). Trimming stripped 6 bases from V and 1 base from J, with 11 bases between. CDR3 length equals 15 residues. The germline gives CDR1 SGHRS, CDR2 YFSETQ. The CDR3 is CASNRDSSYNSPLHF. The DNA of the CDR3 is TGCGCCAGCAACCGGGACTCTTCCTATAATTCACCCCTCCACTTT.

Details on this clonotype: A far bigger clonotype differs at one base, so this is likely a read error. The chain joins TRBV7-9 to TRBJ1-2; tentative D call: TRBD1 (6 bases). V was clipped by 9 bases and J by 5 bases, with 22 bases between them. Germline CDR1 SEHNR, CDR2 FQNEAQ (reference sequence). The CDR3 covers 15 residues. CDR3: CASFSVPGANYGYTF. In DNA, the CDR3 is TGTGCCAGTTTTTCGGTCCCAGGGGCAAATTATGGCTACACCTTC.

This clonotype has at least ten counts. The chain joins TRBV9 to TRBJ2-3; 12 bases line up with TRBD2. Germline lookup yields CDR1 SGDLS and CDR2 YYNGEE. CDR3 size: 18 residues. The trim removed 1 base at V and 3 bases at J, leaving 9 bases unmatched. CDR3 sequence reads: CASSVTHSSGRGTDTQYF. The CDR3 coding sequence is TGTGCCAGCAGCGTAACTCATTCTAGCGGGAGGGGAACAGATACGCAGTATTTT.

This clonotype was found a few times. The V and J genes are TRBV27 and TRBJ2-7; TRBD1 agrees at 7 bases. The CDR3 runs 14 residues. Germline V CDR1 and CDR2: MNHEY, SMNVEV (reference sequence). With V trimmed by 5 bases and J by 3 bases, 7 bases remained unmatched. The CDR3 DNA is TGTGCCAGCAGTCATCCCGGGACAGACTACGAGCAGTACTTC. Its translation: CASSHPGTDYEQYF.

This sequence joins TRBV6-1 and TRBJ2-1; TRBD1 matches 7 bases. V lost 6 bases, J lost 6 bases, and 11 bases stayed unmatched. The CDR3 contains 15 residues. Germline assignment: CDR1 MNHNS and CDR2 SASEGT. The CDR3 sequence: CASSVGTAISNEQFF. The CDR3 region has the DNA TGTGCCAGCAGCGTCGGGACAGCGATCTCCAATGAGCAGTTCTTC.

This clonotype was counted at least ten times. The V call is TRBV7-6, the J call TRBJ2-3; D could derive from TRBD1 or TRBD2 (5 bases each). V lost 0 bases and J lost 5, with 15 bases in between. This CDR3 has 16 residues. Germline CDR1 is SGHVS and CDR2 is FNYEAQ. The CDR3 coding sequence is TGTGCCAGCAGCTTAGCGCAGGGTTATGAGGGAGATACGCAGTATTTT. Translating gives CASSLAQGYEGDTQYF.

This clonotype turned up a few times. This chain connects TRBV6-5 to TRBJ2-7; D is undetermined. This CDR3 comprises 21 residues. V lost 3 bases and J 0 bases, leaving 30 bases between the germline ends. Germline lookup yields CDR1 MNHEY and CDR2 SVGAGI. This chain's CDR3 is CASSYPSPLVRVVPTSYEQYF. Here the CDR3 DNA reads TGTGCCAGCAGTTATCCGTCCCCGCTAGTCCGCGTTGTCCCGACCTCCTACGAGCAGTACTTC.

This clonotype was counted at least ten times. This chain links TRBV4-1 with TRBJ2-2, with unresolved D. The CDR3 totals 13 residues. Germline V gene data show CDR1 as MGHRA and CDR2 as YSYEKL. V lost 3 bases and J 6 bases, leaving 8 bases between the germline ends. CDR3 loop: CASSQGSPGELFF. The DNA for the CDR3 is TGCGCCAGCAGCCAGGGGTCCCCCGGGGAGCTGTTTTTT.

The chain carries TRBV28 and TRBJ2-7; D is undetermined. The germline V and J ends were trimmed by 5 bases and 2 bases, with 16 bases remaining between them. In germline, CDR1 is MDHEN, CDR2 SYDVKM. The CDR3 consists of 15 residues. CDR3 loop: CASSRRFGRAYEQYF. The CDR3, as DNA: TGTGCCAGCAGTCGAAGGTTTGGGCGAGCCTACGAGCAGTACTTC.

Ten or more counts support this clonotype. The gene calls are TRBV7-8 and TRBJ2-7; 8 bases line up with TRBD1. Germline CDR1 reads SGHVS; CDR2 reads FQNEAQ. V lost 1 base and J lost 1; bases outside the gene matches: 6. This CDR3 has 16 residues. The CDR3 sequence is CASSLGRGRGSYEQYF. The DNA of the CDR3 is TGTGCCAGCAGCTTAGGCAGGGGGCGAGGATCCTACGAGCAGTACTTC.

The chain uses TRBV5-4 and TRBJ1-2; 7 nucleotides line up with TRBD1. The J segment lost 7 bases and the V segment lost 3 bases, leaving 6 bases of the junction unmatched. CDR3 size: 13 residues. Germline values: CDR1 SGHNT, CDR2 YYREEE (reference sequence). This CDR3 is CASSYDRVFGYTF. CDR3 DNA sequence: TGTGCCAGCAGCTACGACAGGGTGTTTGGCTACACCTTC.

This clonotype was counted many times. CDR3 residues: CSARDAVRNEQFF. CDR3 sequence (DNA): TGCAGTGCTAGAGATGCAGTCCGGAATGAGCAGTTCTTC. The J gene is TRBJ2-1, the V gene TRBV20-1; D is unresolved. Germline assignment: CDR1 DFQATT and CDR2 SNEGSKA (reference sequence). V was clipped by 0 bases and J by 7 bases, with 10 bases between them. This CDR3 has 13 residues.

This clonotype was picked up a small number of times. A read error is possible here, since a much larger clone lies one base away. The genes are TRBV5-5 and TRBJ2-7; the D is unclear. The CDR3 loop spans 17 amino acids. V lost 0 bases, J lost 1 base, and 17 bases lay in between. In germline, CDR1 is SGHKS, CDR2 YYEKEE (reference sequence). This CDR3 reads CASSLVAVGLGSYEQYF. In nucleotides, the CDR3 is TGTGCCAGCAGCTTGGTGGCGGTAGGGCTAGGATCCTACGAGCAGTACTTC.

Many counts were recorded for this clonotype. This rearrangement joins TRBV30 to TRBJ2-5, with D unclear. CDR1 and CDR2 from the germline V gene are GTSNPN and SVGIG (reference sequence). The ends were cut back, 8 bases at V and 3 bases at J, with 10 bases in the middle. The CDR3 spans 11 residues. This chain's CDR3 is CAGNTEETQYF. The CDR3 nucleotides read TGTGCCGGAAACACGGAAGAGACCCAGTACTTC.

The chain couples TRBV11-2 to TRBJ2-1; 7 nucleotides line up with TRBD1. V was clipped by 2 bases and J by 10 bases; unmatched bases: 11. Looked up from germline, CDR1 is SGHAT and CDR2 is FQNNGV. The CDR3 runs to 15 residues. DNA of the CDR3: TGTGCCAGCAGCTTAATTGGCACAGGGGCTAAAGAGCAGTTCTTC. This sequence encodes CASSLIGTGAKEQFF.

As to this clonotype: At one boundary the junction diverges from the germline segment, which might be a read error. The chain uses TRBV20-1 and TRBJ1-1, with 7 bases fitting TRBD1. The CDR3 length is 15 residues. Germline values: CDR1 DFQATT, CDR2 SNEGSKA (reference sequence). CDR3 nucleotides: TGCAGTGCTAGAGATCCAGGGGGGGTCCGCCCTGAATCTTTCTTT. Protein: CSARDPGGVRPESFF.

This clonotype was picked up many times. The V and J genes are TRBV19 and TRBJ1-5, with D uncertain. Trimming left V 3 bases short and J 4 bases short, with 7 bases between. This CDR3 is 13 amino acids long. Germline lookup yields CDR1 LNHDA and CDR2 SQIVND (reference sequence). Written as DNA, the CDR3 is TGTGCCAGTAGTATGACAAGTAATCAGCCCCAGCATTTT. This codes for CASSMTSNQPQHF.

This chain uses TRBV10-3 with TRBJ2-3; D not resolved. Germline CDR1 reads ENHRY; CDR2 reads SYGVKD. This CDR3 has 12 residues. The ends were cut back, 3 bases at V and 3 bases at J, with 4 bases in the middle. CDR3 in amino acids: CAISEQTDTQYF. The CDR3, as DNA: TGTGCCATCAGTGAACAGACAGATACGCAGTATTTT.

This clonotype was seen at least ten times. The chain carries TRBV3-1 and TRBJ1-3; 7 positions agree with TRBD1. J lost 0 bases, V lost 7 bases, and 3 bases had no gene match. CDR1 is LGHDT, CDR2 YNNKEL, per germline (reference sequence). CDR3 length: 14 residues. The CDR3 region has the DNA TGTGCCAGCAACGACAGGGTCTCTGGAAACACCATATATTTT. As protein: CASNDRVSGNTIYF.

This clonotype was detected only a few times. The gene calls are TRBV28 and TRBJ1-2; D unclear. Germline values: CDR1 MDHEN, CDR2 SYDVKM. The CDR3 length is 10 residues. Trimming stripped 10 bases from V and 4 bases from J, with 7 bases between. The CDR3 DNA is TGTGCCACCGTTCTCTATGGCTACACCTTC. Encoded protein: CATVLYGYTF.

This clonotype was detected a few times. A much larger clone sits a single nucleotide away, making a read error possible. V and J are TRBV30 and TRBJ2-5, with D possibly being TRBD2 (7 bases). V shed 6 bases and J shed 5 bases, with 10 bases lying between them. CDR3 length equals 11 residues. From germline, CDR1 is GTSNPN and CDR2 SVGIG (reference sequence). The CDR3 nucleotides read TGTGCCTGTGGGGGGGGCGAGACCCAGTACTTC. Translated, it gives CACGGGETQYF.